The entry below describes one T cell receptor beta chain. The entry originates in a study of OX40 agonist ivuxolimab in advanced cancers. Profiled with immunoSEQ multiplex PCR; TCRdb holds only in-frame clones, not every one. Here the sample spans tens of thousands of clones, 88% being singletons. The CDR3 loop spans 15 amino acids. Deletions cut 6 bases from V and 5 bases from J, with 20 bases between. Germline lookup yields CDR1 KGHSH and CDR2 LQKENI. The material sequenced was CD4+ or CD8+ T cells sorted from blood, taken in a trial of the OX40 agonist ivuxolimab. This TCR came from an adult with an advanced solid tumor such as melanoma, head and neck, liver or kidney cancer. V gene TRBV18 combines with J gene TRBJ2-7; D tentatively fits TRBD1 or TRBD2 (5 bases each). This CDR3 reads CASSYRLQTVNEQYF. In nucleotides, the CDR3 is TGTGCCAGCTCCTACCGACTACAGACAGTTAACGAGCAGTACTTC. Full variable domain (missing parts from reference TRBV18 and TRBJ2-7): NAGVMQNPRHLVRRRGQEARLRCSPMKGHSHVYWYRQLPEEGLKFMVYLQKENIIDESGMPKERFSAEFPKEGPSILRIQQVVRGDSAAYFCASSYRLQTVNEQYFGPGTRLTVT.